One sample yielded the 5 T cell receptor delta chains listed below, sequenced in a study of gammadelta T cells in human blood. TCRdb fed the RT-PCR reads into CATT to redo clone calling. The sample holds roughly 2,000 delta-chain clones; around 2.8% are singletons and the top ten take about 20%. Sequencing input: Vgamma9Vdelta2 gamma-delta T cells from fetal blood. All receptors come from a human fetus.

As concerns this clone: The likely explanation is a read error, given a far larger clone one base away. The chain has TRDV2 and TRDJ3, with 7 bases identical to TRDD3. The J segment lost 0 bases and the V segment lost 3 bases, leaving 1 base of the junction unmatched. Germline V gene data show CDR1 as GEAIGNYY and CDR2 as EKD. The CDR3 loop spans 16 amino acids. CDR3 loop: CACDWGNSWDTRQMFF. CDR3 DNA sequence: TGTGCCTGTGACTGGGGGAACTCCTGGGACACCCGACAGATGTTTTTC.

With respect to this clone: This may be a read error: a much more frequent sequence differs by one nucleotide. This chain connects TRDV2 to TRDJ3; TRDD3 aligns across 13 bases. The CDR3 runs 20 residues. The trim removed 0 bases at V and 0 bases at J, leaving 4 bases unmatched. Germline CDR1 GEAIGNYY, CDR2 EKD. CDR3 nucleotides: TGTGCCTGTGACACCGTACTGGGGGATACGACCTCCTGGGACACCCGACAGATGTTTTTC. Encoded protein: CACDTVLGDTTSWDTRQMFF.

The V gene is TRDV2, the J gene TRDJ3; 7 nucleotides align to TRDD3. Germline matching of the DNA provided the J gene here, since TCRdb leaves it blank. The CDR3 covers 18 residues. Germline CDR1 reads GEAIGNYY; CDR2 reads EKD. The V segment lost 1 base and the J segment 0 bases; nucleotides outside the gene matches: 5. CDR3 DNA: TGTGCCTGTGACACTGGGGGAGCCAGCTCCTGGGACACCCGACAGATGTTTTTC. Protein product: CACDTGGASSWDTRQMFF.

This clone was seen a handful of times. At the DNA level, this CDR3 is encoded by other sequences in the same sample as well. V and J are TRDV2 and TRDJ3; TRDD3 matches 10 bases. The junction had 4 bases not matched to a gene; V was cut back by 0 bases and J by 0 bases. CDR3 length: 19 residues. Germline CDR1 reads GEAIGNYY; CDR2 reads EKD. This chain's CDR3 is CACDTVLGDFSWDTRQMFF. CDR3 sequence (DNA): TGTGCCTGTGACACCGTACTGGGGGATTTCTCCTGGGACACCCGACAGATGTTTTTC.

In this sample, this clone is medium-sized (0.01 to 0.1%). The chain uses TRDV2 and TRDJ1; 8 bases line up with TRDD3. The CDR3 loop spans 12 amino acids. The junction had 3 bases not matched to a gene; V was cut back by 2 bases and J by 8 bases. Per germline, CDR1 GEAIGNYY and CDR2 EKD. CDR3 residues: CACDKYWGKLIF. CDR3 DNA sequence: TGTGCCTGTGACAAGTACTGGGGGAAACTCATCTTT.